The next 24 T cell receptor beta chains were all read from a single sample in a study of cytomegalovirus exposure and HLA in healthy donors. Data came from immunoSEQ multiplex PCR; TCRdb stores just in-frame clones and leaves some out. The table has 150,000 or so clones, about 88% seen once. The specimen was PBMCs. These receptor sequences come from a woman between 18 and 29 years old in good health and CMV-seronegative.

The rearrangement uses TRBV7-2 and TRBJ2-5; unclear D gene. V lost 2 bases to trimming and J lost 5 bases, with 24 bases between them. Germline-derived CDR1 and CDR2 are SGHTA and FQGNSA. This CDR3 comprises 18 residues. In DNA form, the CDR3 reads TGTGCCAGCAGCTTATTTGAATTTCGGCCCCTATTGCGGGAGACCCAGTACTTC. Translating it yields CASSLFEFRPLLRETQYF.

This rearrangement joins TRBV5-6 to TRBJ2-7; no reliable D call. This CDR3 contains 14 residues. Germline V lookup: CDR1 SGHDT, CDR2 YYEEEE. The ends were cut back, 6 bases at V and 6 bases at J, with 19 bases in the middle. CDR3 sequence: CASTPGPRPAEQYF. The CDR3 bases are TGTGCCAGCACTCCGGGTCCCCGACCTGCCGAGCAGTACTTC. Complete variable domain (other parts from reference TRBV5-6 and TRBJ2-7): DAGVTQSPTHLIKTRGQQVTLRCSPKSGHDTVSWYQQALGQGPQFIFQYYEEEERQRGNFPDRFSGHQFPNYSSELNVNALLLGDSALYLCASTPGPRPAEQYFGPGTRLTVT.

CDR3 loop: CASSIIFRVPIAKNIQYF. CDR3 nucleotides: TGTGCCAGTAGTATAATATTTCGGGTACCCATAGCCAAAAACATTCAGTACTTC. The chain uses TRBV19 and TRBJ2-4; D remains unclear. The germline V gene encodes CDR1 LNHDA and CDR2 SQIVND (reference sequence). The CDR3 runs 18 residues. The V end lost 2 bases, the J end lost 0 bases, and 17 bases lay between the germline ends.

This clone was detected only once. The chain links TRBV19 to TRBJ1-5; TRBD1 agrees at 7 bases. There are 12 residues in the CDR3. CDR1 and CDR2 (germline): LNHDA, SQIVND (reference sequence). V was pared by 8 bases and J by 7 bases, with 5 bases of the junction left unmatched. The CDR3 DNA reads as TGTGCCAGTCGACAGGGCTCGCAGCCCCAGCATTTT. Its translation: CASRQGSQPQHF. Drawing the rest from reference TRBV19 and TRBJ1-5, the complete variable domain is DGGITQSPKYLFRKEGQNVTLSCEQNLNHDAMYWYRQDPGQGLRLIYYSQIVNDFQKGDIAEGYSVSREKKESFPLTVTSAQKNPTAFYLCASRQGSQPQHFGDGTRLSIL.

This sequence joins TRBV29-1 and TRBJ1-1; no clear D gene. This CDR3 region has 16 residues. Per the germline V gene, CDR1 is SQVTM and CDR2 is ANQGSEA. Deletions cut 4 bases from V and 6 bases from J, with 24 bases between. CDR3 sequence (DNA): TGCAGCGTTGTTCCAGGAACCGGGATGGGTAGGTCTGAAGCTTTCTTT. It is translated as CSVVPGTGMGRSEAFF. Filled out from reference TRBV29-1 and TRBJ1-1, the complete variable domain reads SAVISQKPSRDICQRGTSLTIQCQVDSQVTMMFWYRQQPGQSLTLIATANQGSEATYESGFVIDKFPISRPNLTFSTLTVSNMSPEDSSIYLCSVVPGTGMGRSEAFFGQGTRLTVV.

The chain links TRBV9 to TRBJ1-5; D is unresolved. The CDR3 has 15 amino acids. The ends were cut back, 4 bases at V and 4 bases at J, with 15 bases in the middle. Germline lookup yields CDR1 SGDLS and CDR2 YYNGEE. This CDR3 is CASSREATPNQPQHF. The CDR3 DNA reads as TGTGCCAGCAGCCGAGAGGCCACGCCGAATCAGCCCCAGCATTTT. Full variable domain (rest looked up from reference TRBV9 and TRBJ1-5): DSGVTQTPKHLITATGQRVTLRCSPRSGDLSVYWYQQSLDQGLQFLIQYYNGEERAKGNILERFSAQQFPDLHSELNLSSLELGDSALYFCASSREATPNQPQHFGDGTRLSIL.

V gene TRBV11-2 combines with J gene TRBJ2-3; the match to TRBD1 covers 7 bases. CDR1 SGHAT and CDR2 FQNNGV come from the germline V gene. After removal of 5 bases from V and 4 bases from J, the junction contained 6 bases not matched to a gene. CDR3 size: 14 residues. CDR3 DNA sequence: TGTGCCAGCAGCCCGAGACAGGGCCCAGATACGCAGTATTTT. The encoded protein is CASSPRQGPDTQYF.

This chain uses TRBV5-4 with TRBJ2-5, with 8 bases aligning to TRBD2. The CDR3 length is 15 residues. In germline, CDR1 is SGHNT, CDR2 YYREEE (reference sequence). J gave up 0 bases and V 0 bases, and 1 base lay outside the gene matches. This CDR3 reads CASSLASGYQETQYF. The CDR3 nucleotides are TGTGCCAGCAGCTTGGCTAGCGGGTACCAAGAGACCCAGTACTTC.

This clone was recorded only once. Germline and junction disagree at one end, which may indicate a read error. This rearrangement joins TRBV7-7 to TRBJ1-3; perhaps TRBD1 as D (5 bases). The CDR3 consists of 15 residues. Germline-derived CDR1 and CDR2 are SSHAT and FNYEAQ (reference sequence). CDR3 sequence: CASSLASGAGNTIYF. The CDR3 nucleotides read TGTGCTAGCAGCTTAGCCTCGGGGGCTGGAAACACCATATATTTT.

V and J are TRBV11-2 and TRBJ2-7, with TRBD1 as a possible D gene (6 bases). CDR3 length: 14 residues. Trimming left V 3 bases short and J 2 bases short, with 11 bases between. CDR1 and CDR2 (germline): SGHAT, FQNNGV. The chain's CDR3 is CASSFRQETYEQYF. CDR3 DNA: TGTGCCAGCAGCTTCAGACAGGAGACCTACGAGCAGTACTTC.

The chain is built from TRBV7-9 and TRBJ1-1, with D maybe TRBD1 (6 bases). CDR1 is SEHNR, CDR2 FQNEAQ, per germline (reference sequence). Deletions cut 3 bases from V and 0 bases from J, with 11 bases between. This CDR3 is built from 15 residues. The CDR3 coding sequence is TGTGCCAGCAGCTTTGACAGGAGAATGAACACTGAAGCTTTCTTT. Its translation is CASSFDRRMNTEAFF.

The rearrangement uses TRBV27 and TRBJ1-5, with 12 nucleotides matching TRBD1. The V and J ends lost 6 bases and 6 bases, in that order; junction bases with no gene match: 9. Germline CDR1 is MNHEY and CDR2 is SMNVEV (reference sequence). This CDR3 has 16 amino acids. CDR3 coding DNA: TGTGCCAGCAGCTATTCCGGGACAGGGGGCAGTCAGCCCCAGCATTTT. It translates to CASSYSGTGGSQPQHF.

This chain uses TRBV18 with TRBJ2-7; D perhaps matches TRBD2 (6 bases). Per the germline V gene, CDR1 is KGHSH and CDR2 is LQKENI. This CDR3 region has 15 residues. V was cut by 6 bases and J by 3 bases, with 18 bases left in between. CDR3 region: CASSQRVGSFYEQYF. The CDR3 DNA reads TGTGCCAGCTCCCAGCGGGTTGGTAGCTTCTACGAGCAGTACTTC.

The rearrangement uses TRBV7-3 and TRBJ2-5; a possible D gene is TRBD2 (7 bases). CDR1 is SGHTA, CDR2 FQGTGA, per germline. The germline V and J ends were trimmed by 2 bases and 5 bases, with 15 bases remaining between them. This CDR3 comprises 15 residues. The DNA for the CDR3 is TGTGCCAGCAGCTTAGGGGGGGCCGCCCGCGAGACCCAGTACTTC. Translation: CASSLGGAARETQYF.

The chain couples TRBV5-1 to TRBJ2-3; the match to TRBD1 covers 9 bases. The V gene end was trimmed by 4 bases and the J gene end by 4 bases; junction bases not matched to a gene: 7. The CDR3 totals 15 residues. In germline, CDR1 is SGHRS, CDR2 YFSETQ. The CDR3 spells CASSLMGQGPDTQYF. The CDR3, as DNA: TGCGCCAGCAGCCTCATGGGACAGGGCCCAGATACGCAGTATTTT.

Of note for this clone: One end of the junction is discordant with germline, which a read error may explain. The V call is TRBV7-2, the J call TRBJ2-7; D possibly corresponds to TRBD2 (6 bases). Per germline, CDR1 SGHTA and CDR2 FQGNSA. This CDR3 contains 13 residues. DNA of the CDR3: TGTGCCAGCAGCTGGCGGGACCTACAATACCCAGAATTC. It specifies CASSWRDLQYPEF.

The chain uses TRBV15 and TRBJ2-1, with D perhaps TRBD1 (5 bases). Germline loops: CDR1 LNHNV, CDR2 YYDKDF (reference sequence). V was clipped by 7 bases and J by 7 bases, with 17 bases between them. CDR3 length: 14 residues. The CDR3 DNA reads as TGTGCCACCACCTTAGGGGTAGCAGGGAATGAGCAGTTCTTC. Protein product: CATTLGVAGNEQFF.

This chain joins TRBV6-1 and TRBJ2-7; TRBD2 matches at 7 bases. This CDR3 is built from 16 residues. V lost 3 bases and J lost 4; bases outside the gene matches: 12. The germline V gene has CDR1 MNHNS and CDR2 SASEGT. Here the CDR3 reads CASSDPGGDPGYEQYF. In DNA form, the CDR3 reads TGTGCCAGCAGTGATCCTGGGGGGGATCCCGGTTACGAGCAGTACTTC.

The genes are TRBV12-5 and TRBJ1-5, with D unresolved. Trimming took 7 bases from V and 4 from J, leaving 17 bases between them. Looked up from germline, CDR1 is LGHNT and CDR2 is FRNRAP. The CDR3 length is 15 residues. The CDR3 loop reads CASAPDFPSNQPQHF. The CDR3 bases are TGTGCTAGTGCCCCGGACTTCCCCTCAAATCAGCCCCAGCATTTT.

The V and J genes are TRBV2 and TRBJ2-5; D is uncertain. Germline V gene lookup returns CDR1 SNHLY and CDR2 FYNNEI. V was trimmed by 3 bases and J by 0 bases, leaving 5 bases between them. The CDR3 extends over 13 amino acids. In DNA, the CDR3 is TGTGCCAGCAGTGAGGGCTACCAAGAGACCCAGTACTTC. It translates to CASSEGYQETQYF.

The V and J genes are TRBV18 and TRBJ1-2; D uncertain. Trimming took off 2 bases at V and 0 bases at J, with 10 bases between the two ends. CDR3 length: 15 residues. Germline V lookup: CDR1 KGHSH, CDR2 LQKENI. This CDR3 reads CASSPGVGANYGYTF. The CDR3 nucleotides read TGTGCCAGCTCACCAGGGGTGGGAGCTAACTATGGCTACACCTTC. The variable domain in full, with the rest retrieved from reference TRBV18 and TRBJ1-2, is NAGVMQNPRHLVRRRGQEARLRCSPMKGHSHVYWYRQLPEEGLKFMVYLQKENIIDESGMPKERFSAEFPKEGPSILRIQQVVRGDSAAYFCASSPGVGANYGYTFGSGTRLTVV.

The CDR3 protein is CASSQADSSAGNTIYF. DNA for the CDR3: TGCGCCAGCAGCCAAGCCGACTCCTCGGCGGGAAACACCATATATTTT. The rearrangement uses TRBV4-1 and TRBJ1-3; D remains ambiguous. Germline values: CDR1 MGHRA, CDR2 YSYEKL. This CDR3 region has 16 residues. Trimming took 1 base from V and 4 from J, leaving 14 bases between them.

In this sample, this clone turned up once. This sequence joins TRBV19 and TRBJ2-3, with 15 nucleotides matching TRBD2. V lost 5 bases to trimming and J lost 0 bases; unmatched junction nucleotides: 12. This CDR3 comprises 20 residues. CDR1 LNHDA and CDR2 SQIVND come from the germline V gene (reference sequence). CDR3 nucleotide sequence: TGTGCCAGTAGTCCTCGGACTAGCGGGGGGGCCCTTACTAGCACAGATACGCAGTATTTT. Amino acid sequence: CASSPRTSGGALTSTDTQYF.

This rearrangement joins TRBV15 to TRBJ1-2; no reliable D call. CDR1 and CDR2 (germline): LNHNV, YYDKDF (reference sequence). V shed 0 bases and J shed 7 bases, with 9 bases lying between them. There are 13 residues in the CDR3. CDR3 nucleotide sequence: TGTGCCACCAGCAGAGAGTACGGGTTTGGCTACACCTTC. Amino acids: CATSREYGFGYTF.